This T cell receptor beta chain was recorded in a study of cytotoxic CD8 clonotypes in ibrutinib-treated CLL. The intended depth for sequencing was 1 in 200,000 to 1 in 1 million T cells. Profiled with immunoSEQ multiplex PCR; TCRdb holds only in-frame clones, not every one. The table lists approximately 340,000 clones, around 66% of them singletons. The CDR3 length is 14 residues. The junction had 5 bases not matched to a gene; V was cut back by 3 bases and J by 3 bases. CDR1 PRHDT and CDR2 FYEKMQ come from the germline V gene (reference sequence). This TCR was recovered from a human donor with chronic lymphocytic leukemia. J is TRBJ2-7 and V is TRBV13, with 7 bases matching TRBD1. The sequencing used PBMCs, collected after 36 months of ibrutinib treatment. CDR3 nucleotides: TGTGCCAGCAGCTTCGGGACAGCACTCTACGAGCAGTACTTC. Translation gives CASSFGTALYEQYF.